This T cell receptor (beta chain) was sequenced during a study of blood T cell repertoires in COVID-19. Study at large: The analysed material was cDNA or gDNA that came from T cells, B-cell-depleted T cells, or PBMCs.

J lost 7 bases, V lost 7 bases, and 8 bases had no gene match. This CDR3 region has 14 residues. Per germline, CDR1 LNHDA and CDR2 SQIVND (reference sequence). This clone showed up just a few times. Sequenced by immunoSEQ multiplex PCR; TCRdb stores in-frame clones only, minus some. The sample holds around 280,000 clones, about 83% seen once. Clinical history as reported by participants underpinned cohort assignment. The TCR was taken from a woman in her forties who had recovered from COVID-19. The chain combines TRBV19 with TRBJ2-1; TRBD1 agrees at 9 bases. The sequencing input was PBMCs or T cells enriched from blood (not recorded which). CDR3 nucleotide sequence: TGTGCCAGTATTCCACAGGGGGCTGGGAATGAGCAGTTCTTC. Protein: CASIPQGAGNEQFF.